The clone carrying this T cell receptor (beta chain) has ten or more counts. Its antigen is undetermined. The entry originates in a study of identical twins. The study's findings and limits: Possibly, invariant MAIT and iNKT cells partly confounded zero-insertion analyses. Weaker excess sharing between twins was seen in beta out-of-frame sequences.

This CDR3 region has 14 residues. Germline V gene lookup returns CDR1 DFQATT and CDR2 SNEGSKA (reference sequence). Trimming removed 5 bases from V and 3 bases from J; junction bases left unmatched: 4. A universal primer site was added by template switching, and unique molecular identifiers were carried by the cDNA. Each CDR3 protein gets one entry after TCRdb re-called the 5' RACE reads with MiXCR. Of about 690,000 distinct CDR3 sequences in the sample, approximately 6.1% were seen once. This clonotype was sampled from a man in his late teens or twenties in good health. The chain couples TRBV20-1 to TRBJ1-6; 7 positions agree with TRBD1. The sequenced sample consisted of naive T cells sorted from blood. The CDR3 DNA sequence: TGCAGTGCTCGACGACAGGGCTATAATTCACCCCTCCACTTT. Translation: CSARRQGYNSPLHF.